The 9 T cell receptor beta chains below were found in one sample sequenced in a study of long-term antiretroviral therapy in people with HIV. This was the immunoSEQ v3.0 assay at survey level. Clones were read by immunoSEQ multiplex PCR, and TCRdb kept only the in-frame ones, dropping some. Of 15,000 to 20,000 clones in the sample, around 88% are singletons; the top ten hold under 15%. Source: unsorted PBMCs, taken 2.2 to 2.3 years before starting antiretroviral therapy. These TCRs come from a woman in her 30s with HIV.

This clone appeared once. This chain links TRBV2 with TRBJ1-5; D gene ambiguous. CDR1 is SNHLY, CDR2 FYNNEI, per germline. The V gene lost 2 bases and the J gene lost 1 base, with 9 bases spanning the gap. The CDR3 is 15 amino acids. For the CDR3, the DNA is TGTGCCAGCAGTGAAATAGGGAGGAGCAATCAGCCCCAGCATTTT. This sequence encodes CASSEIGRSNQPQHF.

A remark on this clone: No conserved phenylalanine or tryptophan ends this CDR3, so it is likely a read error. V usage is TRBV29-1 and J usage is TRBJ1-1; perhaps TRBD1 as D (5 bases). Germline CDR1 is SQVTM and CDR2 is ANQGSEA. This CDR3 is built from 17 residues. V lost 7 bases and J 1 base, leaving 25 bases between the germline ends. The CDR3 DNA sequence: TGCAGCGCCCCATCGGGGGGAGGATCCCAGGGGAACACTGAAGCTTTCCTT. It is translated as CSAPSGGGSQGNTEAFL.

This sequence joins TRBV5-6 and TRBJ2-4; 9 bases are shared with TRBD1. This CDR3 comprises 19 residues. V dropped 3 bases and J dropped 1; count of bases not matched to a gene: 14. The germline gives CDR1 SGHDT, CDR2 YYEEEE. CDR3 DNA: TGTGCCAGCAGCTCCGTGACCGGGACAGGGCTGAATGCCAAAAACATTCAGTACTTC. It encodes CASSSVTGTGLNAKNIQYF.

This clone is medium-sized in the sample. The chain has TRBV4-3 and TRBJ1-6; D possibly corresponds to TRBD1 (5 bases). CDR3 length: 14 residues. Per germline, CDR1 LGHNA and CDR2 YSLEER. V gave up 1 base and J gave up 14 bases, with 15 bases separating them. The CDR3 DNA is TGCGCCAGCAGCCAAGTGCAGGGCTCCGCGTCCCTCCACTTT. Its translation is CASSQVQGSASLHF.

The rearrangement links TRBV25-1 to TRBJ1-1; D unresolved. The CDR3 totals 14 residues. With 7 bases removed from V and 2 bases from J, the gap between germline ends came to 14 bases. Germline CDR1 and CDR2: MGHDK and SYGVNS. The CDR3 DNA reads TGTGCCAGCACCCGAGGGCAGATTAACACTGAAGCTTTCTTT. Translating it yields CASTRGQINTEAFF.

The chain is built from TRBV19 and TRBJ2-3; 8 bases fit TRBD2. Germline CDR1 LNHDA, CDR2 SQIVND (reference sequence). V was clipped by 7 bases and J by 10 bases; unmatched bases: 10. The CDR3 length is 13 residues. The CDR3 here is CASNPSGRTPQYF. The CDR3 nucleotides read TGTGCCAGTAATCCTAGCGGGCGAACTCCGCAGTATTTT.

This chain uses TRBV5-1 with TRBJ2-2; 8 bases are a match to TRBD1. Germline values: CDR1 SGHRS, CDR2 YFSETQ. CDR3 length: 14 amino acids. Trimming cost V 4 bases and J 4 bases; bases outside gene matches: 3. CDR3 sequence: CASSRTGSTGELFF. CDR3 nucleotides: TGCGCCAGCAGCCGGACAGGGTCCACCGGGGAGCTGTTTTTT.

The gene calls are TRBV6-1 and TRBJ2-7; 9 bases match TRBD2. V shed 1 base, J shed 6 bases, and the junction held 13 bases outside the gene matches. Germline CDR1 and CDR2: MNHNS and SASEGT. This CDR3 is 17 amino acids long. The CDR3 region has the DNA TGTGCCAGCAGTGAAGAGCTAGCGGGGATGTACCGCCTCGAGCAGTACTTC. Its protein product is CASSEELAGMYRLEQYF.

The rearrangement links TRBV5-4 to TRBJ1-2, with D hard to call. CDR1 is SGHNT and CDR2 is YYREEE in the germline V gene (reference sequence). Trimming cost V 0 bases and J 4 bases, with 10 bases left between them. The CDR3 is 14 residues long. The CDR3 protein is CASSLVETSYGYTF. The CDR3 nucleotides are TGTGCCAGCAGCTTGGTAGAGACAAGCTATGGCTACACCTTC.